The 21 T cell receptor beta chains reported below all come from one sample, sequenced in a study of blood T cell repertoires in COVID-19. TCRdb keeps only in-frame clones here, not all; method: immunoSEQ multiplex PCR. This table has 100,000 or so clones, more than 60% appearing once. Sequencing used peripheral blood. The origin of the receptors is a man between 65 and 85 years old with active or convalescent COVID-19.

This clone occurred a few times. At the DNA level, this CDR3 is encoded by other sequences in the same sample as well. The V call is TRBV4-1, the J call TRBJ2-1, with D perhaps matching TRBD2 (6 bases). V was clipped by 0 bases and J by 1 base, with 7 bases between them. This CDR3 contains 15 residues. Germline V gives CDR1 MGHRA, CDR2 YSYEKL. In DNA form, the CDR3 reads TGCGCCAGCAGCCAAGAGGAGGGGTCCTACAATGAGCAGTTCTTC. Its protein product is CASSQEEGSYNEQFF.

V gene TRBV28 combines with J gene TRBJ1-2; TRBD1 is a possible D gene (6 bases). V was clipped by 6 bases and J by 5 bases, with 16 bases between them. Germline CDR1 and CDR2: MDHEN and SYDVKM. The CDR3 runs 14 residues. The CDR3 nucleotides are TGTGCCAGCAGAACCGGGACATCTTCTTATGGCTACACCTTC. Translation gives CASRTGTSSYGYTF.

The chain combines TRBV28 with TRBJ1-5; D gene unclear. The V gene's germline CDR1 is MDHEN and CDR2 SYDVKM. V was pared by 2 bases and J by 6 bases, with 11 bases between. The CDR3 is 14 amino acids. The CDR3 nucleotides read TGTGCCAGCAGTTTAGCGGGGAGCGGTCAGCCCCAGCATTTT. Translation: CASSLAGSGQPQHF. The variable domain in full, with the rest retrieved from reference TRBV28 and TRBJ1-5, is DVKVTQSSRYLVKRTGEKVFLECVQDMDHENMFWYRQDPGLGLRLIYFSYDVKMKEKGDIPEGYSVSREKKERFSLILESASTNQTSMYLCASSLAGSGQPQHFGDGTRLSIL.

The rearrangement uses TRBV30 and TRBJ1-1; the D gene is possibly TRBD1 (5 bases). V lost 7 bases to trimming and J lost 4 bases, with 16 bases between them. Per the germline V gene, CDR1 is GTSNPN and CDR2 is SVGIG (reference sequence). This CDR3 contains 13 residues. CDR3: CALAQGSGTEAFF. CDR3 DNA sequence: TGTGCCTTAGCTCAGGGTAGCGGCACTGAAGCTTTCTTT.

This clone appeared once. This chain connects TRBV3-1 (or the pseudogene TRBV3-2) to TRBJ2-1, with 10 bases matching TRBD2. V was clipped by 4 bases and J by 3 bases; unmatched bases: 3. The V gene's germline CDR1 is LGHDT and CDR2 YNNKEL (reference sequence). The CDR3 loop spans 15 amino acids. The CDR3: CASSPRTSGYNEQFF. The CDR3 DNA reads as TGTGCCAGCAGCCCCCGGACTAGCGGCTACAATGAGCAGTTCTTC.

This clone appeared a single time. The CDR3 region has the DNA TGCGCCAGCAGCTTGGGAGAACCCTACAATGAGCAGTTCTTC. This codes for CASSLGEPYNEQFF. This rearrangement joins TRBV5-1 to TRBJ2-1, with D unresolved. Between the trimmed V and J ends, which lost 0 bases and 2 bases, there was a span of 6 bases. The V gene's germline CDR1 is SGHRS and CDR2 YFSETQ. CDR3 size: 14 residues.

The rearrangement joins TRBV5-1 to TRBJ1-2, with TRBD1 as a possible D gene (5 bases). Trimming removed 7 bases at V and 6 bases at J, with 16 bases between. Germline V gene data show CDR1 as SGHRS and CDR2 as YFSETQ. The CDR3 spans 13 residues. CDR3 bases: TGCGCCAGCTCCATGCAGGGTCAGGATGGCTACACCTTC. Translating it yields CASSMQGQDGYTF.

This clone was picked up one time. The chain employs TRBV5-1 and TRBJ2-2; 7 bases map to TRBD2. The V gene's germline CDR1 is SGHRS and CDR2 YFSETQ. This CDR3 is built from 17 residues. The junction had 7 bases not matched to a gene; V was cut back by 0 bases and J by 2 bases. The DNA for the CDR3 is TGCGCCAGCAGCTTGGATCCCAGCGGGGAAAACACCGGGGAGCTGTTTTTT. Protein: CASSLDPSGENTGELFF.

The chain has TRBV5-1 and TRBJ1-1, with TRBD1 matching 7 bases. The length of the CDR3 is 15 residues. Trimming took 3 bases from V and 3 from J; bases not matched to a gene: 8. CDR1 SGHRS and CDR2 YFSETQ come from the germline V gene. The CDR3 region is CASSSRQGRYTEAFF. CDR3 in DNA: TGCGCCAGCAGCTCCCGACAGGGACGGTACACTGAAGCTTTCTTT.

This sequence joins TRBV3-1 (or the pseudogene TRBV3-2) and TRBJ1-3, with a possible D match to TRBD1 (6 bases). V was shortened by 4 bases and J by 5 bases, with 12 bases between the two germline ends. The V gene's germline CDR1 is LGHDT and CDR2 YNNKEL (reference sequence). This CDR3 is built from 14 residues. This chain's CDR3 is CASSPPGHRNTIYF. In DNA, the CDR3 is TGTGCCAGCAGCCCTCCGGGACACAGAAACACCATATATTTT.

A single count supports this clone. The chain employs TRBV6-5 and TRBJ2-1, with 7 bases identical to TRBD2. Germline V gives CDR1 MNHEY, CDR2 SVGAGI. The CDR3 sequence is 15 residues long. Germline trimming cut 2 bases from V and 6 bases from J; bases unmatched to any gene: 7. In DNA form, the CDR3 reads TGTGCCAGCAGTTACACCCTAGCGGAGGGCAATGAGCAGTTCTTC. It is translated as CASSYTLAEGNEQFF.

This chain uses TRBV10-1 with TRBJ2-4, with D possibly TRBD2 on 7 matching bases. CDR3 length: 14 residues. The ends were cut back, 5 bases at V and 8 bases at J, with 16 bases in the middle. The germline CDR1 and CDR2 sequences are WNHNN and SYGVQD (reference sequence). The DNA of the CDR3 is TGCGCCAGCAGTCCCGGGGGGCAGGTGGACATTCAGTACTTC. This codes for CASSPGGQVDIQYF.

CDR3 in DNA: TGCGCCAGCAGCTTGGGGCAGGGGGAGACCCAGTACTTC. Its translation is CASSLGQGETQYF. The chain employs TRBV5-1 and TRBJ2-5, with D possibly matching TRBD1 (6 bases). V shed 0 bases and J shed 5 bases, with 8 bases lying between them. Per the germline V gene, CDR1 is SGHRS and CDR2 is YFSETQ. There are 13 residues in the CDR3.

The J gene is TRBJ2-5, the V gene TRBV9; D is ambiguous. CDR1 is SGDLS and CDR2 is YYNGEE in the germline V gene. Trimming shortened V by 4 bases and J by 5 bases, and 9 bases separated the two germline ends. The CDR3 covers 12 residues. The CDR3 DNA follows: TGTGCCAGCAGCACCTACGAGGAGACCCAGTACTTC. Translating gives CASSTYEETQYF.

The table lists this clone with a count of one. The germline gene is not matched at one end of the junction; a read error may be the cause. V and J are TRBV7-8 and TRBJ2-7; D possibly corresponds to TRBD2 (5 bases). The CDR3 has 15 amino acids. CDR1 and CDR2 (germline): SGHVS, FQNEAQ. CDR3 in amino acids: CASSLAYMSSYEQYF. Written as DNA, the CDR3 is TGTGCCAGCAGCCTAGCTTATATGTCTAGCTACGAGCAGTACTTC.

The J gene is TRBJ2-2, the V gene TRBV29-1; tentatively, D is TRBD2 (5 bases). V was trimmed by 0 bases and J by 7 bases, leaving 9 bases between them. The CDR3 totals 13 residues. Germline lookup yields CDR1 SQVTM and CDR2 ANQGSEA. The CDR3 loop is CSVEDHGIGELFF. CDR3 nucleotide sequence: TGCAGCGTTGAAGATCACGGGATCGGGGAGCTGTTTTTT.

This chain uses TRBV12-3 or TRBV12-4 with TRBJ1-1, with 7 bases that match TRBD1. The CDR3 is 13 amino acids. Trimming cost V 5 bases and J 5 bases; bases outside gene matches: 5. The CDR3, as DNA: TGTGCCAGCAGTCCGTTCAGGGGGACTGAAGCTTTCTTT. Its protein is CASSPFRGTEAFF.

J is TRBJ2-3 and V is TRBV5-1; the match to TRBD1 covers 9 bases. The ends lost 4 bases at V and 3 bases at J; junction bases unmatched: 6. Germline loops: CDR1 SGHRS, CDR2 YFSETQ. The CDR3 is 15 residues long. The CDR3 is CASSLPGQGTDTQYF. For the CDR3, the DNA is TGCGCCAGCAGCCTCCCGGGACAGGGTACAGATACGCAGTATTTT.

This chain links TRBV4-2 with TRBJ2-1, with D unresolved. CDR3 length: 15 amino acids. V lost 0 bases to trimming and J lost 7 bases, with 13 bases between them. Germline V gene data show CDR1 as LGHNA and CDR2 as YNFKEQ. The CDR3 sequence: CASSQESARWNEQFF. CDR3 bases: TGTGCCAGCAGCCAAGAGTCCGCTAGGTGGAATGAGCAGTTCTTC.

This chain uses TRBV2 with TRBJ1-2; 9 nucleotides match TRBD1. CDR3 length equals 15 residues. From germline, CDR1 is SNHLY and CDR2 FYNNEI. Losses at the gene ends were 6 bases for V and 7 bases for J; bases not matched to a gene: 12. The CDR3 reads CASRYRQGVTSGYTF. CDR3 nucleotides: TGTGCCAGCAGATATAGACAGGGGGTAACAAGTGGCTACACCTTC.

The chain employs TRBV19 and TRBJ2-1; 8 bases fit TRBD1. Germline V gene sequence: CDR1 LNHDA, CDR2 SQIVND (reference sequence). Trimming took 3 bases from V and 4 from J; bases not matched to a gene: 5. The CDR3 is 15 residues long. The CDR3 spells CASSMDRDPYNEQFF. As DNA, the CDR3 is TGTGCCAGTAGTATGGACAGGGACCCTTACAATGAGCAGTTCTTC.